Sequencing of this T cell receptor beta chain was carried out in a study of blood T cells in healthy people across ages. The CDR3 spans 14 residues. Germline CDR1 is MDHEN and CDR2 is SYDVKM. V was pared by 7 bases and J by 1 base, with 13 bases between. The table lists this clonotype with a few counts. Alongside a J-beta primer mix, a sample-barcoded 5' primer served in a second PCR lasting about 6 to 12 cycles. MiXCR was run by TCRdb on the 5' RACE reads, yielding one entry per CDR3 protein. The sample has around 1,500,000 distinct CDR3 sequences, roughly 27% seen once. The rearrangement uses TRBV28 and TRBJ1-1; D not resolved. The sequence derives from a woman in her twenties or thirties in good health. The sample taken for sequencing was blood. CDR3 amino acids: CASTRVRGNTEAFF. DNA of the CDR3: TGTGCCAGCACCCGGGTGCGGGGGAACACTGAAGCTTTCTTT.